This TCR beta chain was documented in a study of shared clonotypes between healthy human individuals. For the study at large: The study used three CD4 naive, three CD4 memory, two CD8 naive and one CD8 memory plate per donor.

All donors were healthy HIV-negative adults lacking recent acute infections or vaccinations. Those who donated, Caucasian adults without exception, all lived in Nashville, Tennessee. V lost 3 bases, J lost 7 bases, and 5 bases stayed unmatched. Germline-derived CDR1 and CDR2 are SEHNR and FQNEAQ (reference sequence). This CDR3 comprises 13 residues. Every subset had its genomic DNA shared out evenly among several immunoSEQ plates. Measured with immunoSEQ multiplex PCR; TCRdb has only the in-frame clones, and not every one. This sample yields 2 million to 3 million clones, of which approximately 94% are seen a single time; 0.36% belongs to the top ten.

The TCR comes from a man aged 18-30 years in good health. Some clones in this sample may be carry-over from other donors' samples. Specimen: naive CD4+ T cells from PBMCs. Subset here: CD45RA+ positively selected. This sequence joins TRBV7-9 and TRBJ2-7; 8 bases line up with TRBD2. The CDR3 DNA follows: TGTGCCAGCAGCTTGATGGGACTAGAGGAGCAGTACTTC. Translating it yields CASSLMGLEEQYF. The variable domain in full, with the rest retrieved from reference TRBV7-9 and TRBJ2-7, is DTGVSQNPRHKITKRGQNVTFRCDPISEHNRLYWYRQTLGQGPEFLTYFQNEAQLEKSRLLSDRFSAERPKGSFSTLEIQRTEQGDSAMYLCASSLMGLEEQYFGPGTRLTVT.